The 20 T cell receptor beta chains listed next were all sequenced from one sample in a study of shared clonotypes between healthy human individuals. Some clones are missing from TCRdb's copy, which holds only in-frame ones; the method was immunoSEQ multiplex PCR. The repertoire has about 110,000 clones, 68% of them found once; the top ten carry approximately 25%. Sequenced sample: memory CD8+ T cells sorted from blood. Subset defined: CD45RO+ cells pooled with CCR7-negative TemRA cells. The origin of the receptors is a woman aged 30 to 39 in good health.

This rearrangement joins TRBV30 to TRBJ2-7, with 7 bases matching TRBD1. CDR1 and CDR2 from the germline V gene are GTSNPN and SVGIG (reference sequence). V was pared by 4 bases and J by 3 bases, with 6 bases of the junction left unmatched. The CDR3 totals 13 residues. In DNA, the CDR3 is TGTGCCTGGATCAGGGCAGGGGGCTACGAGCAGTACTTC. It yields the protein CAWIRAGGYEQYF.

The chain carries TRBV27 and TRBJ2-2; 7 positions agree with TRBD1. Germline values: CDR1 MNHEY, CDR2 SMNVEV (reference sequence). V shed 6 bases, J shed 1 base, and the junction held 14 bases outside the gene matches. CDR3 size: 18 residues. The CDR3 protein is CASSTALRQGVNTGELFF. CDR3 coding DNA: TGTGCCAGCAGCACCGCACTACGCCAGGGGGTGAACACCGGGGAGCTGTTTTTT.

The chain employs TRBV6-6 and TRBJ1-3; perhaps TRBD1 as D (5 bases). The V and J ends lost 0 bases and 3 bases respectively, with 12 bases between them. Germline V gene sequence: CDR1 MNHNY, CDR2 SVGAGI (reference sequence). The length of the CDR3 is 16 residues. The CDR3: CASSYSGLFFGNTIYF. The CDR3 coding sequence is TGTGCCAGCAGTTACTCGGGGCTGTTCTTTGGAAACACCATATATTTT.

The count of this clone is one. CDR3 bases: TGTGCCAGCAGTACCAGACAGGGAGGACCTGAAGCTTTCTTT. Protein product: CASSTRQGGPEAFF. The chain links TRBV6-6 to TRBJ1-1; 7 bases are a match to TRBD1. From germline, CDR1 is MNHNY and CDR2 SVGAGI (reference sequence). J lost 6 bases, V lost 5 bases, and 9 bases had no gene match. The length of the CDR3 is 14 residues.

The chain has TRBV5-1 and TRBJ2-7, with D maybe TRBD2 (5 bases). From germline, CDR1 is SGHRS and CDR2 YFSETQ. The CDR3 extends over 16 amino acids. V dropped 0 bases and J dropped 1 base, with 14 bases sitting between them. Here the CDR3 reads CASSLVGRRTSYEQYF. Here the CDR3 DNA reads TGCGCCAGCAGCTTGGTAGGACGGCGGACTTCCTACGAGCAGTACTTC. Complete variable domain (other parts from reference TRBV5-1 and TRBJ2-7): KAGVTQTPRYLIKTRGQQVTLSCSPISGHRSVSWYQQTPGQGLQFLFEYFSETQRNKGNFPGRFSGRQFSNSRSEMNVSTLELGDSALYLCASSLVGRRTSYEQYFGPGTRLTVT.

CDR3 protein: CASSQVALGGADTQYF. DNA for the CDR3: TGCGCCAGCAGCCAAGTCGCTCTTGGGGGCGCAGATACGCAGTATTTT. The chain couples TRBV4-1 to TRBJ2-3, with a weak D call TRBD1 (6 bases). Trimming took 1 base from V and 4 from J, leaving 15 bases between them. This CDR3 comprises 16 residues. The V gene's germline CDR1 is MGHRA and CDR2 YSYEKL.

In its sample, this clone was seen once. The rearrangement joins TRBV4-1 to TRBJ1-5; 11 bases align to TRBD1. This CDR3 contains 18 residues. Trimming cost V 8 bases and J 0 bases; bases outside gene matches: 12. Germline V gene data show CDR1 as MGHRA and CDR2 as YSYEKL. CDR3 amino acids: CASAESGTGGYSNQPQHF. CDR3 DNA: TGCGCCAGCGCTGAATCCGGGACAGGGGGTTATAGCAATCAGCCCCAGCATTTT.

This clone was recorded once. The CDR3 sequence is CASSGPPGGLNGELFF. CDR3 DNA: TGCGCCAGCAGCGGGCCTCCCGGGGGGCTTAACGGGGAGCTGTTTTTT. J is TRBJ2-2 and V is TRBV5-1; D possibly corresponds to TRBD2 (7 bases). The CDR3 is 16 amino acids. Germline values: CDR1 SGHRS, CDR2 YFSETQ. V gave up 4 bases and J gave up 7 bases, with 20 bases separating them.

The chain recombines TRBV28 with TRBJ2-6; 8 bases line up with TRBD1. This CDR3 is built from 17 residues. V shed 4 bases, J shed 1 base, and the junction held 6 bases outside the gene matches. Germline V CDR1 and CDR2: MDHEN, SYDVKM. In nucleotides, the CDR3 is TGTGCCAGCAGTTCAGGGGGCGCAAATTCTGGGGCCAACGTCCTGACTTTC. Protein sequence: CASSSGGANSGANVLTF.

Points on this clone: A far larger clone is one base from this, pointing to a likely read error. V is TRBV7-8 and J is TRBJ1-1, with D unclear. In germline, CDR1 is SGHVS, CDR2 FQNEAQ. The CDR3 is 12 amino acids. V shed 3 bases and J shed 3 bases, with 5 bases lying between them. CDR3 sequence reads: CASSFMDTEAFF. CDR3 sequence (DNA): TGTGCCAGCAGCTTTATGGACACTGAAGCTTTCTTT.

This clone showed up just a few times. The chain's CDR3 is CASSPRTSGTTSYEQYF. DNA for the CDR3: TGTGCCAGCAGCCCCAGGACTAGCGGGACGACATCCTACGAGCAGTACTTC. This chain joins TRBV7-9 and TRBJ2-7; TRBD2 agrees at 12 bases. The CDR3 runs to 17 residues. Trimming at V came to 5 bases and at J to 1 base, leaving 9 bases not matched to a gene. The germline gives CDR1 SEHNR, CDR2 FQNEAQ (reference sequence).

The CDR3 sequence: CAISERGIPNEKLFF. DNA of the CDR3: TGTGCCATCAGTGAGAGGGGGATTCCTAATGAAAAACTGTTTTTT. This chain connects TRBV10-3 to TRBJ1-4, with D possibly TRBD1 on 6 matching bases. Germline values: CDR1 ENHRY, CDR2 SYGVKD. There are 15 residues in the CDR3. V lost 2 bases and J lost 3, with 10 bases in between.

The V call is TRBV29-1, the J call TRBJ2-1; 11 nucleotides agree with TRBD2. Unmatched junction bases numbered 8, after V lost 1 base and J lost 6 bases. CDR1 is SQVTM and CDR2 is ANQGSEA in the germline V gene. The CDR3 loop spans 16 amino acids. CDR3 coding DNA: TGCAGCGTTGAAGCCCCGGGACTAGCGGAGCTCAATGAGCAGTTCTTC. It codes for CSVEAPGLAELNEQFF.

As for this clone: Other DNA sequences from this sample encode an identical CDR3 as well. The CDR3 sequence is CATSRESGTGELFF. CDR3 bases: TGTGCCACCAGCAGAGAGTCAGGTACCGGGGAGCTGTTTTTT. The chain couples TRBV15 to TRBJ2-2; no clear D gene. CDR3 size: 14 residues. Trimming took off 0 bases at V and 5 bases at J, with 7 bases between the two ends. Germline assignment: CDR1 LNHNV and CDR2 YYDKDF (reference sequence).

The rearrangement uses TRBV28 and TRBJ1-2; TRBD1 matches 10 bases. Trimming at V came to 5 bases and at J to 3 bases, leaving 9 bases not matched to a gene. The germline V gene encodes CDR1 MDHEN and CDR2 SYDVKM. The CDR3 consists of 16 residues. The CDR3 DNA reads as TGTGCCAGCAGTACCGGCTTAGGGACAGGGGACTATGGCTACACCTTC. It encodes CASSTGLGTGDYGYTF.

The rearrangement links TRBV19 to TRBJ2-7; the D is unclear. In germline, CDR1 is LNHDA, CDR2 SQIVND (reference sequence). The CDR3 has 12 amino acids. Between the trimmed V and J ends, which lost 5 bases and 5 bases, there was a span of 10 bases. CDR3: CASSPPSDEQYF. CDR3 sequence (DNA): TGTGCCAGTAGTCCCCCCTCGGACGAGCAGTACTTC.

As regards this clone: Other DNA sequences in this sample translate to the same CDR3. The chain links TRBV20-1 to TRBJ2-5; no clear D. Judging by the DNA end, TRBJ2-7 fits better; the J call may be wrong. The CDR3 is 11 amino acids. Germline V gene sequence: CDR1 DFQATT, CDR2 SNEGSKA (reference sequence). CDR3 in amino acids: CSAREVYEQYF. As DNA, the CDR3 is TGCAGTGCTAGGGAAGTTTACGAGCAGTACTTC.

This clone has just one count. J is TRBJ1-1 and V is TRBV11-2, with D tentatively TRBD1 (5 bases). V lost 6 bases, J lost 2 bases, and 13 bases lay in between. The CDR3 has 14 residues. Germline CDR1 reads SGHAT; CDR2 reads FQNNGV. CDR3 in amino acids: CASSRDRGNTEAFF. CDR3 nucleotide sequence: TGTGCCAGCAGTCGGGACCGAGGAAACACTGAAGCTTTCTTT.

A few counts support this clone. The chain is built from TRBV4-2 and TRBJ2-2; 10 nucleotides line up with TRBD2. The CDR3 has 18 residues. Germline CDR1 reads LGHNA; CDR2 reads YNFKEQ. Trimming cost V 0 bases and J 4 bases; bases outside gene matches: 8. This chain's CDR3 is CASSQDSLAGAGTGELFF. CDR3 bases: TGTGCCAGCAGCCAAGACAGCCTAGCGGGAGCGGGCACCGGGGAGCTGTTTTTT.

This clone was seen repeatedly, ten times or more. The genes are TRBV6-4 and TRBJ1-6; D not resolved. The CDR3 has 13 residues. Between the trimmed V and J ends, which lost 6 bases and 10 bases, there was a span of 13 bases. Germline values: CDR1 MRHNA, CDR2 SNTAGT. The CDR3 sequence is CASRDTDNSPLHF. The CDR3 region has the DNA TGTGCCAGCAGAGACACCGACAACTCACCCCTCCACTTT.